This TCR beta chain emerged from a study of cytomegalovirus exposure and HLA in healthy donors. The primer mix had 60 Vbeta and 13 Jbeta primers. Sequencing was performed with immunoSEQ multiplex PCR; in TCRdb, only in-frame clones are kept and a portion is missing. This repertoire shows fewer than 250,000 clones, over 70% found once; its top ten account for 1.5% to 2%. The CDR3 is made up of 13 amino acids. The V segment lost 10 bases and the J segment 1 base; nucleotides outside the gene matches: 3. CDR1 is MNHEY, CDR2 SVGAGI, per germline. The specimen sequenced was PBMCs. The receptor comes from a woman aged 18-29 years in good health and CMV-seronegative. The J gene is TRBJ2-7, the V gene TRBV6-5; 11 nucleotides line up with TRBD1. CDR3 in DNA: TGTGCCACAGGACAGGGGGCGTCCTACGAGCAGTACTTC. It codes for CATGQGASYEQYF.